These 17 T cell receptor beta chains originate from one sample sequenced in a study of response to subunit inactivated influenza vaccine. TCRdb analysed the RT-PCR reads with MiXCR anew, one entry per CDR3 protein. This sample carries some 800,000 distinct CDR3 sequences, 20% to 25% of them seen once, and the ten largest clones take around 9.6%. The specimen was PBMCs from blood, collected 5 days after vaccination. The receptors were sampled from a man aged 45-60 years who received an inactivated influenza vaccine.

The J gene is TRBJ2-5, the V gene TRBV7-2, with no clear D. Germline CDR1 and CDR2: SGHTA and FQGNSA. The CDR3 consists of 12 residues. V lost 5 bases, J lost 5 bases, and 9 bases lay in between. The CDR3 coding sequence is TGTGCCAGCAGCCAATGGGCGGAGACCCAGTACTTC. This codes for CASSQWAETQYF.

This clonotype came up a few times. The chain links TRBV6-2 or TRBV6-3 to TRBJ2-7, with 11 bases aligning to TRBD2. The CDR3 sequence is 20 residues long. From germline, CDR1 is MNHEY and CDR2 SVGEGT. After removal of 6 bases from V and 3 bases from J, the junction contained 22 bases not matched to a gene. CDR3 sequence (DNA): TGTGCCAGCAGCATCAGCCTGGTTGGCTTTAGCGGGAGGGCCGTCTACGAGCAGTACTTC. The encoded protein is CASSISLVGFSGRAVYEQYF.

This clonotype turned up a few times. The V gene is TRBV4-2, the J gene TRBJ2-3, with TRBD2 identical over 9 bases. The germline CDR1 and CDR2 sequences are LGHNA and YNFKEQ. The J segment lost 5 bases and the V segment lost 0 bases, leaving 9 bases of the junction unmatched. CDR3 length: 17 residues. Here the CDR3 DNA reads TGTGCCAGCAGCCAAGAATCTGCGGGAGGGCCGATAGATACGCAGTATTTT. Its protein is CASSQESAGGPIDTQYF.

The chain is built from TRBV6-4 and TRBJ2-7; D is unresolved. V shed 6 bases and J shed 0 bases, with 15 bases lying between them. This CDR3 is built from 15 residues. The germline V gene has CDR1 MRHNA and CDR2 SNTAGT. DNA for the CDR3: TGTGCCAGCAGCCTCGGCAGGCCCTTCTCCTACGAGCAGTACTTC. Translated, it gives CASSLGRPFSYEQYF.

This clonotype showed up just a few times. The J gene is TRBJ2-5, the V gene TRBV15; tentative D call: TRBD1 (6 bases). The ends were cut back, 0 bases at V and 5 bases at J, with 10 bases in the middle. This CDR3 comprises 14 residues. The germline V gene encodes CDR1 LNHNV and CDR2 YYDKDF (reference sequence). The CDR3, as DNA: TGTGCCACCAGCAGAGAAACAGGGTTCGAGACCCAGTACTTC. This gives the protein CATSRETGFETQYF. Drawing the rest from reference TRBV15 and TRBJ2-5, the complete variable domain is DAMVIQNPRYQVTQFGKPVTLSCSQTLNHNVMYWYQQKSSQAPKLLFHYYDKDFNNEADTPDNFQSRRPNTSFCFLDIRSPGLGDTAMYLCATSRETGFETQYFGPGTRLLVL.

This clonotype has ten or more counts. V is TRBV4-1 and J is TRBJ1-1; TRBD1 might be the D (6 bases). The germline gives CDR1 MGHRA, CDR2 YSYEKL. The length of the CDR3 is 14 residues. V lost 1 base, J lost 5 bases, and 11 bases lay in between. CDR3 region: CASSQVGQRTEAFF. The CDR3 DNA sequence: TGCGCCAGCAGCCAAGTGGGACAACGGACTGAAGCTTTCTTT.

This clonotype was recorded only once. V gene TRBV6-5 combines with J gene TRBJ2-7; possibly TRBD1 or TRBD2 for D (6 bases each). V shed 4 bases and J shed 0 bases, with 13 bases lying between them. Germline V gene data show CDR1 as MNHEY and CDR2 as SVGAGI. The CDR3 contains 15 residues. The CDR3 DNA reads as TGTGCCAGCAGTTCCCTCGGGGGCGACTCCTACGAGCAGTACTTC. Residues: CASSSLGGDSYEQYF.

This clonotype was observed a single time. The rearrangement joins TRBV7-6 to TRBJ2-6; tentative D call: TRBD2 (5 bases). Germline V CDR1 and CDR2: SGHVS, FNYEAQ. Trimming took 5 bases from V and 2 from J, leaving 10 bases between them. CDR3 length: 15 amino acids. The CDR3 DNA is TGTGCCAGCAGCACCCCGGGGACTGGGGCCAACGTCCTGACTTTC. Residues: CASSTPGTGANVLTF.

This chain links TRBV7-9 with TRBJ2-7, with a weak D call TRBD1 (7 bases). Germline loops: CDR1 SEHNR, CDR2 FQNEAQ (reference sequence). V gave up 7 bases and J gave up 2 bases, with 12 bases separating them. This CDR3 has 13 residues. The CDR3 nucleotides are TGTGCCAGCACAGGGGGGCCCACCTACGAGCAGTACTTC. It specifies CASTGGPTYEQYF.

This clonotype was recorded a few times. The rearrangement uses TRBV15 and TRBJ2-7; D unclear. Trimming cost V 0 bases and J 0 bases, with 12 bases left between them. Germline V CDR1 and CDR2: LNHNV, YYDKDF (reference sequence). The length of the CDR3 is 16 residues. CDR3 sequence reads: CATSRDFASSSYEQYF. CDR3 DNA sequence: TGTGCCACCAGCAGAGATTTTGCGTCGAGCTCCTACGAGCAGTACTTC.

This chain uses TRBV10-3 with TRBJ2-7; 8 positions agree with TRBD2. Germline V gene data show CDR1 as ENHRY and CDR2 as SYGVKD. J lost 0 bases, V lost 6 bases, and 13 bases had no gene match. The CDR3 contains 17 residues. For the CDR3, the DNA is TGTGCCATCAGGGCCTCCTTAGCGGGGAGGAGCTCCTACGAGCAGTACTTC. Protein: CAIRASLAGRSSYEQYF.

This clonotype was observed a few times. The chain employs TRBV6-1 and TRBJ2-2; TRBD1 matches at 7 bases. The CDR3 runs to 16 residues. Germline V gives CDR1 MNHNS, CDR2 SASEGT. Trimming cost V 6 bases and J 3 bases; bases outside gene matches: 10. The CDR3 loop reads CASRPTGVWYTGELFF. DNA for the CDR3: TGTGCCAGCAGACCTACAGGGGTGTGGTACACCGGGGAGCTGTTTTTT.

The sample holds many counts of this clonotype. The rearrangement links TRBV18 to TRBJ2-1, with D perhaps TRBD1 (5 bases). V lost 3 bases, J lost 8 bases, and 17 bases lay in between. Germline V gene data show CDR1 as KGHSH and CDR2 as LQKENI. The CDR3 is made up of 15 amino acids. The CDR3 DNA reads TGTGCCAGCTCACCCCGGGCCCAACTCAGGGATGAGCAGTTCTTC. Amino acid sequence: CASSPRAQLRDEQFF.

This rearrangement joins TRBV3-1 to TRBJ2-1; D is unclear. This CDR3 spans 13 amino acids. Deletions cut 2 bases from V and 6 bases from J, with 8 bases between. CDR1 and CDR2 (germline): LGHDT, YNNKEL (reference sequence). The CDR3 loop reads CASSQPRSNEQFF. The CDR3 DNA is TGTGCCAGCAGCCAACCCCGGAGCAATGAGCAGTTCTTC.

This rearrangement joins TRBV18 to TRBJ2-1; TRBD1 agrees at 8 bases. This CDR3 contains 19 residues. Germline V CDR1 and CDR2: KGHSH, LQKENI. Unmatched junction bases numbered 17, after V lost 4 bases and J lost 3 bases. This CDR3 reads CASSRGQVTGASNYNEQFF. The CDR3, as DNA: TGTGCCAGCTCACGAGGACAAGTGACAGGGGCGTCGAACTACAATGAGCAGTTCTTC. Using reference TRBV18 and TRBJ2-1 for the parts outside the CDR3, the full variable domain is NAGVMQNPRHLVRRRGQEARLRCSPMKGHSHVYWYRQLPEEGLKFMVYLQKENIIDESGMPKERFSAEFPKEGPSILRIQQVVRGDSAAYFCASSRGQVTGASNYNEQFFGPGTRLTVL.

The V and J genes are TRBV20-1 and TRBJ2-7; TRBD1 matches at 7 bases. CDR1 is DFQATT and CDR2 is SNEGSKA in the germline V gene (reference sequence). The V gene end was trimmed by 5 bases and the J gene end by 3 bases; junction bases not matched to a gene: 10. The CDR3 has 14 amino acids. The CDR3 coding sequence is TGCAGTGCTTATAACCGGGACAGAATCTACGAGCAGTACTTC. It is translated as CSAYNRDRIYEQYF.

V is TRBV12-3 or TRBV12-4 and J is TRBJ2-2; D call uncertain. This CDR3 region has 13 residues. Trimming took 2 bases from V and 7 from J, leaving 8 bases between them. The CDR3 spells CASSLFVGGELFF. CDR3 coding DNA: TGTGCCAGCAGTTTATTTGTTGGCGGGGAGCTGTTTTTT.